The clone carrying this TCR beta chain was detected ten times or more. The sample is drawn from a study of glioma-infiltrating T cells. Using RNA template, CDR3s of TCR alpha and beta were amplified with iRepertoire arm-PCR. Each CDR3 protein is one row after TCRdb ran MiXCR on the multiplex PCR reads. This sample yields approximately 190,000 distinct CDR3 sequences, of which more than 25% are seen a single time; 20% belongs to the top ten. Material for sequencing was glioma tissue, nonneoplastic brain tissue, or PBMCs (not recorded which). The TCR was taken from a human donor with low-grade glioma or glioblastoma, undergoing nonglioma brain surgery, or in good health (not recorded which).

The CDR3 DNA reads TGTGCCAGCAGCTCCCTTCCGGGACTAGCAAAGTTTGACAATGAGCAGTTCTTC. Its translation: CASSSLPGLAKFDNEQFF. This rearrangement joins TRBV7-2 to TRBJ2-1; 9 positions match TRBD2. CDR3 length: 18 amino acids. Germline V gene data show CDR1 as SGHTA and CDR2 as FQGNSA. J lost 5 bases, V lost 4 bases, and 15 bases had no gene match.